The entry below gives a single T cell receptor (beta chain) sequence along with its context. CDR3 length: 13 amino acids. In germline, CDR1 is SGHVS, CDR2 FNYEAQ. V was shortened by 4 bases and J by 5 bases, with 9 bases between the two germline ends. The sample comes from a study of CD8 T cells in Susac syndrome. After extraction with the RNeasy kit, about 0.45 to 1 ug of the RNA was reverse transcribed using random hexamers. TCRdb processed the immunoSEQ multiplex PCR reads anew with MiXCR; each CDR3 protein has one entry. The data contain some 400,000 distinct CDR3 sequences, approximately 85% of them seen just once; the ten biggest clones take up about 0.12%.

The chain has TRBV7-6 and TRBJ1-5; D ambiguous. The sequenced sample was CD8+ T cells from PBMCs. The receptor was derived from a human donor with multiple sclerosis. The CDR3 DNA reads TGTGCCAGCAGCTCCGACCCAGATCAGCCCCAGCATTTT. Its protein product is CASSSDPDQPQHF.